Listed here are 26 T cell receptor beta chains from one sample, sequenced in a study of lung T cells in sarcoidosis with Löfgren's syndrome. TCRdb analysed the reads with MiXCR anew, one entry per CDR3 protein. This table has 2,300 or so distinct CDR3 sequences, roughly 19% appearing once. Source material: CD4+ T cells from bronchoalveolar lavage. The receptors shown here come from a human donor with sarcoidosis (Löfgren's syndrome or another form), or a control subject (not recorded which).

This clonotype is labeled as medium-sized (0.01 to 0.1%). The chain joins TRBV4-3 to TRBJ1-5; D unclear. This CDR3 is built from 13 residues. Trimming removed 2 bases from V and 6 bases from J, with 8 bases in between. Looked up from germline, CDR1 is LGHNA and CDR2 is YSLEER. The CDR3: CASSQTQRQPQHF. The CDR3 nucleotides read TGCGCCAGCAGCCAAACCCAACGTCAGCCCCAGCATTTT.

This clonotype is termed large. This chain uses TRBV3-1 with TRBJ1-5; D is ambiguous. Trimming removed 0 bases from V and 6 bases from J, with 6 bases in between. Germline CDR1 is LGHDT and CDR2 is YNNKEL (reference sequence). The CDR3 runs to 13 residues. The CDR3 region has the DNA TGTGCCAGCAGCCAAGACATGAGTCAGCCCCAGCATTTT. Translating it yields CASSQDMSQPQHF.

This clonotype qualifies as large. The CDR3, as DNA: TGCGCCAGCAGCAACCCCGACAGGGTGTACGAGCAGTACTTC. The encoded protein is CASSNPDRVYEQYF. The chain carries TRBV10-1 and TRBJ2-7; 7 nucleotides match TRBD1. V lost 6 bases and J lost 4; bases outside the gene matches: 9. The CDR3 runs 14 residues. CDR1 WNHNN and CDR2 SYGVQD come from the germline V gene (reference sequence).

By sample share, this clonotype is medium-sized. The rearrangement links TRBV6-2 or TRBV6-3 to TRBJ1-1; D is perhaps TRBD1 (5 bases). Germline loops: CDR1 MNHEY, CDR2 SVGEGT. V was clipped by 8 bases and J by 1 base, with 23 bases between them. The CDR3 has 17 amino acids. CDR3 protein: CASRGQGTVVENTEAFF. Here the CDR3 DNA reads TGTGCCAGCCGGGGCCAGGGTACGGTAGTCGAGAACACTGAAGCTTTCTTT.

The CDR3 loop reads CASSHPRAVDRAFYNEQFF. The DNA of the CDR3 is TGTGCCAGCAGCCATCCCAGGGCTGTGGACAGGGCGTTCTACAATGAGCAGTTCTTC. V and J are TRBV3-1 and TRBJ2-1, with 8 bases matching TRBD1. This CDR3 spans 19 amino acids. Trimming took 3 bases from V and 3 from J; bases not matched to a gene: 16. CDR1 and CDR2 (germline): LGHDT, YNNKEL (reference sequence).

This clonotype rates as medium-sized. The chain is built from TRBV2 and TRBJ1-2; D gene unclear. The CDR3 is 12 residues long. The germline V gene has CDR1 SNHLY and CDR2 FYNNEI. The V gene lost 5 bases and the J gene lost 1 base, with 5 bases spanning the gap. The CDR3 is CASSLNNYGYTF. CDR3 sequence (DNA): TGTGCCAGCAGTTTAAATAACTATGGCTACACCTTC.

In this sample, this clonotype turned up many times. CDR3 sequence: CASSPGHGYGYTF. As DNA, the CDR3 is TGTGCCAGCTCACCCGGTCACGGCTATGGCTACACCTTC. The V gene is TRBV18, the J gene TRBJ1-2; D unclear. CDR1 is KGHSH, CDR2 LQKENI, per germline. V gave up 3 bases and J gave up 4 bases, with 9 bases separating them. The CDR3 is made up of 13 amino acids.

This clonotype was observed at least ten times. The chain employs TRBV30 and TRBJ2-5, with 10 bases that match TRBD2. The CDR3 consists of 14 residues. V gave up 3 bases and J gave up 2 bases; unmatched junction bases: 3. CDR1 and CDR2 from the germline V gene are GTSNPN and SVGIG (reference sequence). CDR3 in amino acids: CAWRLAGSQETQYF. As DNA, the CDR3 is TGTGCCTGGAGACTAGCGGGGTCACAAGAGACCCAGTACTTC.

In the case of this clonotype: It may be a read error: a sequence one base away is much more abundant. In DNA form, the CDR3 reads TGTGCCAGCAGTTTCGGACAGGCAAGCATTCAGTACTTC. This gives the protein CASSFGQASIQYF. This rearrangement joins TRBV12-3 or TRBV12-4 to TRBJ2-4; 7 bases match TRBD1. CDR3 length equals 13 residues. V lost 3 bases and J lost 9; bases outside the gene matches: 5.

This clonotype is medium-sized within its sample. The CDR3 loop reads CASSQGTDTQYF. Written as DNA, the CDR3 is TGTGCCAGCAGCCAGGGGACAGATACGCAGTATTTT. The chain has TRBV2 and TRBJ2-3; maybe TRBD1 (6 bases). The germline V gene encodes CDR1 SNHLY and CDR2 FYNNEI. This CDR3 is built from 12 residues. Trimming pared 6 bases from V and 3 bases from J, leaving 7 bases between.

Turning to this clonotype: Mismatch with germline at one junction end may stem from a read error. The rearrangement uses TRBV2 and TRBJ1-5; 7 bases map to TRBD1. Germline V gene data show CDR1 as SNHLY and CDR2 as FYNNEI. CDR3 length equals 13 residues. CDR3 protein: CASSPGGGQPRHF. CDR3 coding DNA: TGTGCCAGCAGTCCAGGGGGGGGCCAGCCCCGGCATTTT.

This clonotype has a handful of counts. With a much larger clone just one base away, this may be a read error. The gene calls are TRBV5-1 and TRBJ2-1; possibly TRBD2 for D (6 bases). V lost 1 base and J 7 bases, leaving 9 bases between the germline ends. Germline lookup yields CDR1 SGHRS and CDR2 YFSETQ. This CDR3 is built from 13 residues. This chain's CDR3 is CASSLIRGNEQFF. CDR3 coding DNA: TGCGCCAGCAGCTTGATACGGGGGAATGAGCAGTTCTTC.

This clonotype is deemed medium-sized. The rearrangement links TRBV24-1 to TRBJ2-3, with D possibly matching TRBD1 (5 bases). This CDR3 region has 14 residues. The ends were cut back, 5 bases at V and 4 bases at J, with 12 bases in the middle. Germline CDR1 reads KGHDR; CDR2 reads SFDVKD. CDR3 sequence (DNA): TGTGCCACCAGTGTGACAGATAACGCAGATACGCAGTATTTT. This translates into CATSVTDNADTQYF.

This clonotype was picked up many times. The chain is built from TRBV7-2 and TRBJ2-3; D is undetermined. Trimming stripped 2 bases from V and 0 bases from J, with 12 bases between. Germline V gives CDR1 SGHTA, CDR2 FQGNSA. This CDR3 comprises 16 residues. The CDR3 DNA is TGTGCCAGCAGCTTATTGGCCTCACCTAGCACAGATACGCAGTATTTT. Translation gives CASSLLASPSTDTQYF.

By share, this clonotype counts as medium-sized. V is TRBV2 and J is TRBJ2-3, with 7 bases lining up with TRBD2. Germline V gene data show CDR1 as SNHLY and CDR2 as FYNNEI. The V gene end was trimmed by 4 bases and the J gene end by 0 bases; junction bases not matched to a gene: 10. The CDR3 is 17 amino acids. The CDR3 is CASSGGGSDWSTDTQYF. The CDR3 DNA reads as TGTGCCAGCAGTGGGGGGGGGTCGGATTGGAGCACAGATACGCAGTATTTT.

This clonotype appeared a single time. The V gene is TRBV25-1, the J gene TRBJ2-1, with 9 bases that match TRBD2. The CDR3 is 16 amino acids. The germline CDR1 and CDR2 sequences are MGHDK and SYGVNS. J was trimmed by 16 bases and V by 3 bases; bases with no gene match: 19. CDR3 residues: CASSERVAGDRNGQFF. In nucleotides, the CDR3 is TGTGCCAGCAGTGAGAGGGTAGCGGGAGATCGCAATGGGCAATTCTTC.

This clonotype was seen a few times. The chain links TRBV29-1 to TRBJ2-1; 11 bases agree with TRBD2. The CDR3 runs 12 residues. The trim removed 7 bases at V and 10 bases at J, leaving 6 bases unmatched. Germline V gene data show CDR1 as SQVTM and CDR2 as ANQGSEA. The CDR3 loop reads CSGVAGGPEQFF. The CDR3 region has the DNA TGCAGCGGCGTAGCGGGAGGGCCCGAGCAGTTCTTC.

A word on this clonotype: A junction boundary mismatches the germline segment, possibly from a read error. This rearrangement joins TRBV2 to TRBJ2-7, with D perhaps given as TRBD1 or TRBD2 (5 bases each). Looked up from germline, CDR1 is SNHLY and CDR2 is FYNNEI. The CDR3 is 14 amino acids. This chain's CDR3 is CASSETHSRDEQCF. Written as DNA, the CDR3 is TGTGCCAGCAGTGAAACGCACAGCAGGGACGAGCAGTGCTTC.

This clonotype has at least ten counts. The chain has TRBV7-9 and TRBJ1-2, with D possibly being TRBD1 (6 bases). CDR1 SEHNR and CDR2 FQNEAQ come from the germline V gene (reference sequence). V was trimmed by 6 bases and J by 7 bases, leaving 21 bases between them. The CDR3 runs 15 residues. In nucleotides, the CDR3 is TGTGCCAGCAGTCACGCGGCACAGGGCCCTGTTGGCTACACCTTC. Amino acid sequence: CASSHAAQGPVGYTF.

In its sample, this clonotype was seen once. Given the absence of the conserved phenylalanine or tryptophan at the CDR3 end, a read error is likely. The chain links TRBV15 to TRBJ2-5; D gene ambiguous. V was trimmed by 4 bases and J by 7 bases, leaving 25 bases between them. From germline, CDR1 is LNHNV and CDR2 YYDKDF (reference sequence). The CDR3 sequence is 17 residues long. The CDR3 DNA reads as TGTGCCACCAGCACTTCTGAACGTCCCCTGATCCCAGGGACCCAGTACCTC. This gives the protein CATSTSERPLIPGTQYL.

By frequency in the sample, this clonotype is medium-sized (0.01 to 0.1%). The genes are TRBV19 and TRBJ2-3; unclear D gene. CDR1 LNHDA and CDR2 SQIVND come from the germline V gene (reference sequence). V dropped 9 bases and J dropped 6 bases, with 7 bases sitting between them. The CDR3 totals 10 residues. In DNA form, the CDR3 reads TGTGCCAGCCCGCAGGATACGCAGTATTTT. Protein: CASPQDTQYF.

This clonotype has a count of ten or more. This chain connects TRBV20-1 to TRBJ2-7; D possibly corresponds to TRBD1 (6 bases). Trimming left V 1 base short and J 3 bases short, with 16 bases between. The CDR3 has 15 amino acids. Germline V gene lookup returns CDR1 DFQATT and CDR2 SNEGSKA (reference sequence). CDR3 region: CSARALRDIGYEQYF. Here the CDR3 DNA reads TGCAGTGCTAGAGCTCTCCGGGACATCGGCTACGAGCAGTACTTC.

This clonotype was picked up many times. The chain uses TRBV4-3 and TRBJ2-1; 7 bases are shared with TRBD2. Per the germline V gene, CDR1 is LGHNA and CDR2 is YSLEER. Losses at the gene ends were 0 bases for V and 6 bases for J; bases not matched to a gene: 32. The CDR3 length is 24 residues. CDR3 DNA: TGCGCCAGCAGCCAAGATCCCTGGCTTCCCCTAGCGGACATTGAGGGGATAGGAGCCAATGAGCAGTTCTTC. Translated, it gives CASSQDPWLPLADIEGIGANEQFF.

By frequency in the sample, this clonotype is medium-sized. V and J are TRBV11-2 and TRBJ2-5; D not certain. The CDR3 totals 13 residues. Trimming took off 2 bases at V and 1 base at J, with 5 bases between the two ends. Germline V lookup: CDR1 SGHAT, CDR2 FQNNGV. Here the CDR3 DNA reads TGTGCCAGCAGCTTACCCAGCCAAGAGACCCAGTACTTC. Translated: CASSLPSQETQYF.

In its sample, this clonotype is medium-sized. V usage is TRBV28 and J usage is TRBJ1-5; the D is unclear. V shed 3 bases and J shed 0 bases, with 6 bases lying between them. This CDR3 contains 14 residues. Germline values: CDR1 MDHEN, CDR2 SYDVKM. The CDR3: CASSFGDSNQPQHF. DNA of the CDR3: TGTGCCAGCAGTTTTGGGGATAGCAATCAGCCCCAGCATTTT.

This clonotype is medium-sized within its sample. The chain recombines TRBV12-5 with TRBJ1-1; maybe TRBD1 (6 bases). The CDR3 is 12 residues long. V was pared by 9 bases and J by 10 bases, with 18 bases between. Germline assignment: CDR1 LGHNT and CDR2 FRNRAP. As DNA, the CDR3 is TGTGCTAGCGGGGAACAGGGAGGGGCAGCTTTCTTT. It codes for CASGEQGGAAFF.